This is a list of T cell receptor beta chains from one sample in a study of blood T cell repertoires in COVID-19. Repertoires were generated with immunoSEQ multiplex PCR, while TCRdb's copy carries only in-frame clones and drops some. The sample holds some 52,000 clones; 85% to 90% are singletons and the top ten take 12% to 15%. Sequences were obtained from peripheral blood. The receptors come from a man between 65 and 85 years old with acute or convalescent COVID-19. CDR3s include the opening cysteine and the closing phenylalanine or tryptophan. D genes are given only for firm matches. Size values are once, few and many counts, or a class for expanded clones, and some rows have none.

clone size | J gene | V gene | D gene | CDR3 length | CDR3 DNA | CDR3 protein
. | TRBJ1-3 | TRBV7-9 | . | 17 | TGTGCCAGCAGCTACCGACAGCACCCAGTCTCTGGAAACACCATATATTTT | CASSYRQHPVSGNTIYF
. | TRBJ2-5 | TRBV9 | TRBD2 | 16 | TGTGCCAGCAGCGGGTTACTAGCGGGGACCCGAGAGACCCAGTACTTC | CASSGLLAGTRETQYF
few | TRBJ1-2 | TRBV20-1 | . | 10 | TGCAGTGCTAGAGAGGGCGGCTACACCTTC | CSAREGGYTF
once | TRBJ1-3 | TRBV11-2 | . | 14 | TGTGCCAGCAGCTTCACAGGCTCTGGAAACACCATATATTTT | CASSFTGSGNTIYF
. | TRBJ2-1 | TRBV19 | TRBD2 | 21 | TGTGCCAGTAGTCCCACCCCGACTAGCGGGAGGGCTAGTTGGTCCTACAATGAGCAGTTCTTC | CASSPTPTSGRASWSYNEQFF
once | TRBJ1-5 | TRBV15 | . | 16 | TGTGCCACCAGCGAAAGGGGGAGTTATAGCAATCAGCCCCAGCATTTT | CATSERGSYSNQPQHF
. | TRBJ2-1 | TRBV9 | TRBD1 | 16 | TGTGCCAGCAGCTCGAGATTCGGACAGGGGGCTAATGAGCAGTTCTTC | CASSSRFGQGANEQFF
. | TRBJ2-7 | TRBV6-2/TRBV6-3 | . | 19 | TGTGCCAGCAGTACCTATTCCAGGGGCAGGGCTACCTCTGTTGTCGAGCAGTACTTC | CASSTYSRGRATSVVEQYF
. | TRBJ1-2 | TRBV6-5 | TRBD1 | 14 | TGTGCCAGCAAGGCCCCAGGGGGCGCAGATGTCTACACCTTC | CASKAPGGADVYTF
. | TRBJ2-2 | TRBV19 | . | 15 | TGTGCCAGTAGTATTACAGCGGCGAACACCGGGGAGCTGTTTTTT | CASSITAANTGELFF
once | TRBJ2-7 | TRBV10-3 | TRBD2 | 18 | TGTGCCATCAGCCACTCGGGACTAGCGGGCCAAAATCCCTACGAGCAGTACTTC | CAISHSGLAGQNPYEQYF
. | TRBJ1-5 | TRBV27 | . | 15 | TGTGCCAGCACCCCTGTCGGGGGGCCGGGTCAGCCCCAGCATTTT | CASTPVGGPGQPQHF
. | TRBJ2-2 | TRBV24-1 | TRBD2 | 14 | TGTGCCACCAGGCGGGAGGGTAGCACCGGGGAGCTGTTTTTT | CATRREGSTGELFF
. | TRBJ2-7 | TRBV9 | . | 14 | TGTGCCAGCAGCGTAGGCGACAACCCCTACGAGCAGTACTTC | CASSVGDNPYEQYF
few | TRBJ2-1 | TRBV5-1 | TRBD1 | 14 | TGCGCCAGCAGCCCAGGACAGGGAAACAATGAGCAGTTCTTC | CASSPGQGNNEQFF
. | TRBJ2-1 | TRBV24-1 | . | 12 | TGTGCCACCAATACAGGGGAGGATGAGCAGTTCTTC | CATNTGEDEQFF
. | TRBJ1-4 | TRBV2 | . | 15 | TGTGCCAGCAGACCCGGAGGGGGGGGTAATGAAAAACTGTTTTTT | CASRPGGGGNEKLFF
few | TRBJ2-3 | TRBV4-3 | TRBD2 | 16 | TGCGCCAGCAGCCAGGCACCTAGCGGGGGGGCGTATACGCAGTATTTT | CASSQAPSGGAYTQYF
. | TRBJ1-2 | TRBV5-1 | TRBD1 | 14 | TGCGCCAGCAGTCACACAGGGGGCCTCTATGGCTACACCTTC | CASSHTGGLYGYTF
few | TRBJ2-2 | TRBV7-9 | TRBD2 | 14 | TGTGCCAGCAGCCTAGCGGGAGGACCCGGGGAGCTGTTTTTT | CASSLAGGPGELFF
. | TRBJ1-6 | TRBV7-2 | . | 17 | TGTGCCAGCAGCTTAGTGTTTCCGAGCCTACGGGATTCACCCCTCCACTTT | CASSLVFPSLRDSPLHF
. | TRBJ2-2 | TRBV27 | TRBD2 | 14 | TGTGCCAGCAGGGGACTAGCGGGCACCGGGGAGCTGTTTTTT | CASRGLAGTGELFF
. | TRBJ2-1 | TRBV11-2 | TRBD2 | 16 | TGTGCCAGCAGCTTAACACTAGCGGGGGTCAGGGATGAGCAGTTCTTC | CASSLTLAGVRDEQFF
. | TRBJ2-6 | TRBV29-1 | . | 15 | TGCAGCGTTGGTGTTAGCTTCTCTGGGGCCAACGTCCTGACTTTC | CSVGVSFSGANVLTF
. | TRBJ2-3 | TRBV24-1 | . | 14 | TGTGCCACCAGTGATTTTGGAGTGGGAGATACGCAGTATTTT | CATSDFGVGDTQYF
. | TRBJ2-2 | TRBV11-3 | . | 14 | TGTGCCAGCAGCTTCGGGGGGAACACCGGGGAGCTGTTTTTT | CASSFGGNTGELFF
once | TRBJ2-6 | TRBV4-2 | . | 16 | TGTGCCAGCAGCCAAGGACAGAGCTCTGGGGCCAACGTCCTGACTTTC | CASSQGQSSGANVLTF
. | TRBJ1-1 | TRBV27 | . | 16 | TGTGCCAGCACCGAAGGGGCAGGGGTTGGTAAGACTGAAGCTTTCTTT | CASTEGAGVGKTEAFF
. | TRBJ2-7 | TRBV4-3 | . | 14 | TGCGCCAGCAGCCAAGACTTGACGGGTTACGAGCAGTACTTC | CASSQDLTGYEQYF
. | TRBJ2-5 | TRBV5-1 | . | 16 | TGCGCCAGCAGCTTAACTCTGTCGGGTCGCCAAGAGACCCAGTACTTC | CASSLTLSGRQETQYF
. | TRBJ2-1 | TRBV30 | TRBD1 | 16 | TGTGCCTGGAGGTTGGGATACGCAGGGGGTAACAATGAGCAGTTCTTC | CAWRLGYAGGNNEQFF
. | TRBJ1-3 | TRBV3-1/TRBV3-2 | . | 15 | TGTGCCAGCAGCCAGGCAGGATCCTCTGGAAACACCATATATTTT | CASSQAGSSGNTIYF
. | TRBJ2-1 | TRBV7-3 | TRBD1 | 13 | TGTGCCAGCAGCTTAGACAGGGCCAATGAGCAGTTCTTC | CASSLDRANEQFF
. | TRBJ1-1 | TRBV7-9 | . | 14 | TGTGCCAGCAGCTTAGGCGTTTGGGGGGATGAAGCTTTCTTT | CASSLGVWGDEAFF
. | TRBJ2-4 | TRBV28 | . | 15 | TGTGCCAGCAGTTTACTCGAGGCTGAGACGAACATTCAGTACTTC | CASSLLEAETNIQYF
. | TRBJ2-6 | TRBV12-3/TRBV12-4 | . | 13 | TGTGCCAGCAGTTACGGGACATCGGACGTCCTGACTTTC | CASSYGTSDVLTF
few | TRBJ1-4 | TRBV27 | . | 14 | TGTGCCAGCAGTCAACACAGGGTCGGAGAAAAACTGTTTTTT | CASSQHRVGEKLFF
. | TRBJ1-6 | TRBV27 | . | 14 | TGTGCCAGCAGCTTCGGACAGATCAATTCACCCCTCCACTTT | CASSFGQINSPLHF
. | TRBJ2-3 | TRBV5-1 | TRBD2 | 14 | TGCGCCAGCATCCAGGGACTAGCGACAGATACGCAGTATTTT | CASIQGLATDTQYF
few | TRBJ1-2 | TRBV6-5 | TRBD1 | 13 | TGTGCCAGCAGTCAACAGGGGGTCTATGGCTACACCTTC | CASSQQGVYGYTF
. | TRBJ2-3 | TRBV25-1 | . | 16 | TGTGCCAGCAGTGAATACCGAGGGACAAGCACAGATACGCAGTATTTT | CASSEYRGTSTDTQYF
few | TRBJ2-1 | TRBV2 | . | 16 | TGTGCCAGCAGTTTCCTAGAGGGAGGTTCCTACAATGAGCAGTTCTTC | CASSFLEGGSYNEQFF
. | TRBJ2-3 | TRBV5-1 | TRBD2 | 14 | TGCGCCAGCAGCTTGGATCAGGGAGGGGATACGCAGTATTTT | CASSLDQGGDTQYF
. | TRBJ1-2 | TRBV30 | . | 12 | TGTGCCTGGGACGGGGGGAACTATGGCTACACCTTC | CAWDGGNYGYTF
. | TRBJ2-1 | TRBV20-1 | TRBD2 | 11 | TGCAGTGCCCAGCGGGACCGCGAGCAGTTCTTC | CSAQRDREQFF
. | TRBJ2-3 | TRBV7-2 | . | 14 | TGTGCCAGCAGCTTAGGGCCGGGGGCAGATACGCAGTATTTT | CASSLGPGADTQYF
. | TRBJ1-4 | TRBV7-2 | . | 14 | TGTGCCAGCAGCTCACCCGGGAGGAATGAAAAACTGTTTTTT | CASSSPGRNEKLFF
. | TRBJ2-3 | TRBV7-2 | . | 14 | TGTGCCAGCCTCGCGGGGCCTAGCACAGATACGCAGTATTTT | CASLAGPSTDTQYF
. | TRBJ2-4 | TRBV9 | . | 15 | TGTGCCAGCAGCGGCGGGCCCCCTAACTCGGGCATTCAGTACTTC | CASSGGPPNSGIQYF
. | TRBJ1-4 | TRBV5-1 | . | 14 | TGCGCCAGCAGCCCACAGGGTTCTGGGGAAAAACTGTTTTTT | CASSPQGSGEKLFF
. | TRBJ1-2 | TRBV24-1 | . | 13 | TGTGCCACCAGTGACAACAGGGAGTATGGCTACACCTTC | CATSDNREYGYTF
. | TRBJ2-5 | TRBV1 | . | 16 | TGCACCAGCAGCCCAAATCTGAGACTAGCTAAAGAGACCCAGTACTTC | CTSSPNLRLAKETQYF
. | TRBJ1-2 | TRBV9 | . | 14 | TGTGCCAGCAGCGTAATAGAACAGAACTATGGCTACACCTTC | CASSVIEQNYGYTF
. | TRBJ2-2 | TRBV7-9 | . | 19 | TGTGCCAGCAGCCCCGGGAAATGGGGTGGAAGGTTCAGCACCGGGGAGCTGTTTTTT | CASSPGKWGGRFSTGELFF